The 32 T cell receptor beta chains reported below all come from one sample, sequenced in a study of human T cells and chemical hapten exposure. TCRdb recomputed calls from the RACE reads with MiXCR, one row per CDR3 protein. The data contain 130,000 or so distinct CDR3 sequences, about 8.2% of them singletons. The time point here: healthy volunteer bleed at 2 weeks. The authors extracted total RNA from unfractionated whole blood. The specimen sequenced was whole blood. The receptors shown here come from a male donor in good health. Some clones in this sample may be carry-over from other donors' samples.

This clonotype was found many times. CDR3 residues: CASTDKYSNQPQHF. The CDR3 nucleotides read TGTGCCAGCACGGACAAATATAGCAATCAGCCCCAGCATTTT. The V gene is TRBV2, the J gene TRBJ1-5; D perhaps matches TRBD1 (5 bases). V lost 7 bases and J 0 bases, leaving 10 bases between the germline ends. This CDR3 is 14 amino acids long. Germline assignment: CDR1 SNHLY and CDR2 FYNNEI.

The sample holds many counts of this clonotype. The chain has TRBV5-1 and TRBJ1-1; no clear D gene. V was pared by 4 bases and J by 4 bases, with 14 bases between. The CDR3 has 14 amino acids. CDR1 and CDR2 from the germline V gene are SGHRS and YFSETQ. DNA for the CDR3: TGCGCCAGCAGCCTTAGACGGCTCAGCACTGAAGCTTTCTTT. It codes for CASSLRRLSTEAFF.

The table lists this clonotype with many counts. DNA for the CDR3: TGCGCCAGCAGCTTGACTAGCGGTAGCTCCTACAATGAGCAGTTCTTC. Its translation is CASSLTSGSSYNEQFF. This rearrangement joins TRBV5-1 to TRBJ2-1; 8 bases are shared with TRBD2. V shed 1 base, J shed 0 bases, and the junction held 3 bases outside the gene matches. Germline CDR1 is SGHRS and CDR2 is YFSETQ. This CDR3 region has 16 residues.

This clonotype was recorded a few times. The genes are TRBV12-3 or TRBV12-4 and TRBJ2-7; TRBD2 is a possible D gene (5 bases). V was cut by 5 bases and J by 5 bases, with 16 bases left in between. The CDR3 length is 14 residues. Here the CDR3 reads CASSPNRGSHEQYF. CDR3 in DNA: TGTGCCAGCAGTCCCAATCGGGGATCCCACGAGCAGTACTTC.

This clonotype was seen only a few times. This chain links TRBV20-1 with TRBJ2-7, with D uncertain. CDR3 size: 13 residues. The V gene lost 2 bases and the J gene lost 3 bases, with 11 bases spanning the gap. Germline CDR1 is DFQATT and CDR2 is SNEGSKA (reference sequence). The CDR3 region has the DNA TGCAGTGCTAGATCCCGGACCGACTACGAGCAGTACTTC. This sequence encodes CSARSRTDYEQYF.

This clonotype was counted many times. The rearrangement joins TRBV10-2 to TRBJ2-5; TRBD2 aligns across 7 bases. CDR1 and CDR2 (germline): WSHSY, SAAADI. The CDR3 is made up of 14 amino acids. With 7 bases clipped from V and 5 bases from J, the junction kept 10 bases outside the gene matches. The CDR3 nucleotides read TGCGCCAGCAACAATCCCTTCGGGGGGGAGACCCAGTACTTC. The encoded protein is CASNNPFGGETQYF.

A remark on this clonotype: A much more abundant neighbour one base away suggests this may be a read error. The J gene is TRBJ2-3, the V gene TRBV27, with 9 bases matching TRBD1. From germline, CDR1 is MNHEY and CDR2 SMNVEV (reference sequence). The V gene end was trimmed by 5 bases and the J gene end by 4 bases; junction bases not matched to a gene: 7. There are 15 residues in the CDR3. The CDR3 region is CASSDGTGRADTQYF. For the CDR3, the DNA is TGTGCCAGCAGTGATGGGACAGGGCGCGCAGATACGCAGTATTTT.

The gene calls are TRBV27 and TRBJ2-5; D not certain. The CDR3 covers 15 residues. Germline assignment: CDR1 MNHEY and CDR2 SMNVEV (reference sequence). V was pared by 5 bases and J by 0 bases, with 13 bases between. CDR3 region: CASSLGFGDQETQYF. The CDR3, as DNA: TGTGCCAGCAGTCTAGGTTTTGGGGACCAAGAGACCCAGTACTTC.

This clonotype was detected many times. The genes are TRBV6-2 or TRBV6-3 and TRBJ2-5, with D perhaps matching TRBD2 (5 bases). CDR3 length: 11 residues. CDR1 and CDR2 from the germline V gene are MNHEY and SVGEGT. Trimming removed 10 bases from V and 7 bases from J, with 13 bases in between. CDR3 nucleotide sequence: TGTGCCACTCGGGAAGCCCGGACCCAGTACTTC. It translates to CATREARTQYF.

As for this clonotype: A much bigger clone sits one base away, suggesting this may be a read error. The CDR3 DNA reads as TGTGCCAGCAGCCTCGGACTAGGGCCCCCACTCGGGCAGATCTTC. Amino acid sequence: CASSLGLGPPLGQIF. This sequence joins TRBV12-3 or TRBV12-4 and TRBJ2-1, with 7 bases fitting TRBD2. This CDR3 is 15 amino acids long.

The table lists this clonotype with a few counts. This chain joins TRBV7-2 and TRBJ2-7; 8 nucleotides agree with TRBD2. The CDR3 runs 14 residues. V dropped 5 bases and J dropped 6; count of bases not matched to a gene: 9. CDR1 is SGHTA, CDR2 FQGNSA, per germline. The DNA for the CDR3 is TGTGCCAGCAGCACCGGACTAGCAATGGGCGAGCAGTACTTC. This sequence encodes CASSTGLAMGEQYF.

J is TRBJ2-7 and V is TRBV21-1; TRBD2 is the table's D call and was not checked against the DNA. TRBV21-1 is labeled a pseudogene. The CDR3 length is 15 residues. CDR3 nucleotide sequence: TGTGCCAGCAGCAGACTCGACTACGAGGGCTACGAGCAGTACTTC. Its protein is CASSRLDYEGYEQYF.

This chain connects TRBV27 to TRBJ2-7, with TRBD2 identical over 9 bases. CDR1 MNHEY and CDR2 SMNVEV come from the germline V gene (reference sequence). The ends lost 4 bases at V and 1 base at J; junction bases unmatched: 5. This CDR3 contains 15 residues. This CDR3 is CASSSTSGASYEQYF. The CDR3 DNA sequence: TGTGCCAGCAGTTCGACTAGCGGTGCTTCCTACGAGCAGTACTTC.

This clonotype was counted a few times. The chain uses TRBV5-1 and TRBJ2-3, with 7 bases fitting TRBD2. The V gene's germline CDR1 is SGHRS and CDR2 YFSETQ. CDR3 length equals 15 residues. Trimming at V came to 2 bases and at J to 4 bases, leaving 7 bases not matched to a gene. The CDR3 DNA reads TGCGCCAGCAGCTTTTCGGCGGGAGCCCCAGATACGCAGTATTTT. It yields the protein CASSFSAGAPDTQYF.

This clonotype was counted ten times or more. This chain uses TRBV5-6 with TRBJ1-6; D is unclear. V lost 4 bases and J lost 7, with 12 bases in between. This CDR3 is built from 14 residues. Per the germline V gene, CDR1 is SGHDT and CDR2 is YYEEEE. CDR3 loop: CASSRDGKNSPLHF. The DNA for the CDR3 is TGTGCCAGCAGCCGTGACGGGAAAAATTCACCCCTCCACTTT.

This chain connects TRBV5-1 to TRBJ2-1; 10 nucleotides agree with TRBD1. The J segment lost 9 bases and the V segment lost 3 bases, leaving 9 bases of the junction unmatched. The CDR3 totals 15 residues. Germline CDR1 is SGHRS and CDR2 is YFSETQ. The CDR3 loop is CASSSRDRGTIEQFF. In DNA, the CDR3 is TGCGCCAGCAGCTCCCGGGACAGGGGAACAATTGAGCAGTTCTTC.

This clonotype was seen a handful of times. The chain employs TRBV14 and TRBJ2-1; D call uncertain. The CDR3 runs to 14 residues. CDR1 is SGHDN, CDR2 FVKESK, per germline. Trimming pared 1 base from V and 3 bases from J, leaving 7 bases between. CDR3 nucleotides: TGTGCCAGCAGCCAAGGGACGAGCTACAATGAGCAGTTCTTC. Protein product: CASSQGTSYNEQFF.

J is TRBJ2-5 and V is TRBV7-9; 11 bases are shared with TRBD1. Trimming removed 5 bases from V and 3 bases from J; junction bases left unmatched: 8. Per the germline V gene, CDR1 is SEHNR and CDR2 is FQNEAQ (reference sequence). This CDR3 has 16 amino acids. This chain's CDR3 is CASSPDRDRGKETQYF. The DNA for the CDR3 is TGTGCCAGCAGCCCTGACCGGGACAGGGGGAAAGAGACCCAGTACTTC.

Many counts were recorded for this clonotype. The V gene is TRBV7-9, the J gene TRBJ1-4, with TRBD1 as a possible D gene (6 bases). Germline assignment: CDR1 SEHNR and CDR2 FQNEAQ (reference sequence). The CDR3 loop spans 16 amino acids. V was shortened by 3 bases and J by 4 bases, with 15 bases between the two germline ends. The CDR3 DNA is TGTGCCAGCAGCTTGGTACCGACAGGTCTTAATGAAAAACTGTTTTTT. Protein sequence: CASSLVPTGLNEKLFF.

This chain joins TRBV5-1 and TRBJ2-7; 11 nucleotides line up with TRBD1. There are 14 residues in the CDR3. CDR1 SGHRS and CDR2 YFSETQ come from the germline V gene. The V segment lost 4 bases and the J segment 6 bases; nucleotides outside the gene matches: 6. The DNA for the CDR3 is TGCGCCAGCAGCACCGGGACAGGGGGTAGCGAGCAGTACTTC. It yields the protein CASSTGTGGSEQYF.

This clonotype was counted many times. The V and J genes are TRBV12-5 and TRBJ2-1; D not resolved. The CDR3 length is 11 residues. The germline V and J ends were trimmed by 5 bases and 6 bases, with 5 bases remaining between them. Germline V gives CDR1 LGHNT, CDR2 FRNRAP. The CDR3 here is CASGLGNEQFF. The DNA for the CDR3 is TGTGCTAGTGGTCTAGGCAATGAGCAGTTCTTC.

This clonotype was recorded at least ten times. A junction boundary mismatches the germline segment, possibly from a read error. The chain is built from TRBV6-1 and TRBJ2-5, with TRBD1 identical over 9 bases. Germline CDR1 MNHNS, CDR2 SASEGT. The CDR3 loop spans 14 amino acids. CDR3 in amino acids: CASGEGQGIETQYF. CDR3 DNA: TGTGCCAGCGGTGAGGGACAGGGAATAGAGACCCAGTACTTC.

This clonotype was recorded a few times. The V gene is TRBV10-3, the J gene TRBJ1-6; D might be TRBD1 (6 bases). This CDR3 is built from 14 residues. V was cut by 3 bases and J by 10 bases, with 13 bases left in between. Germline-derived CDR1 and CDR2 are ENHRY and SYGVKD. The CDR3 sequence is CAISDRGNESPLHF. DNA of the CDR3: TGTGCCATCAGTGACAGGGGTAATGAATCACCCCTCCACTTT.

This chain uses TRBV6-6 with TRBJ2-7; 7 nucleotides align to TRBD1. The CDR3 contains 15 residues. The germline V gene encodes CDR1 MNHNY and CDR2 SVGAGI (reference sequence). J lost 2 bases, V lost 4 bases, and 8 bases had no gene match. In DNA form, the CDR3 reads TGTGCCAGCAGTTCCCGGGACAGCTCAGCCTACGAGCAGTACTTC. Residues: CASSSRDSSAYEQYF.

The chain links TRBV10-2 to TRBJ2-7; D is undetermined. The germline CDR1 and CDR2 sequences are WSHSY and SAAADI. Trimming left V 2 bases short and J 1 base short, with 9 bases between. This CDR3 contains 14 residues. CDR3: CASSEDRISYEQYF. CDR3 sequence (DNA): TGCGCCAGCAGTGAGGACCGTATTTCCTACGAGCAGTACTTC.

This clonotype was counted a few times. The chain recombines TRBV21-1 with TRBJ2-3; the table names TRBD1, a call not compared with the DNA. TRBV21-1 is deemed a pseudogene. This CDR3 has 19 amino acids. Written as DNA, the CDR3 is TGTGCCAGCAGTTCAGGGGGGTGGAGACGGGGGGGCCTTACAGATACGCAGTATTTT. Its translation is CASSSGGWRRGGLTDTQYF.

This clonotype showed up just a few times. This CDR3 reads CSAREGQSNEKLFF. As DNA, the CDR3 is TGCAGTGCTAGAGAAGGACAGTCTAATGAAAAACTGTTTTTT. This chain uses TRBV20-1 with TRBJ1-4; TRBD1 is a possible D gene (6 bases). CDR1 and CDR2 from the germline V gene are DFQATT and SNEGSKA (reference sequence). Trimming shortened V by 0 bases and J by 3 bases, and 8 bases separated the two germline ends. There are 14 residues in the CDR3.

The chain joins TRBV5-1 to TRBJ1-2, with D tentatively TRBD1 (5 bases). Germline loops: CDR1 SGHRS, CDR2 YFSETQ. The CDR3 loop spans 14 amino acids. Trimming stripped 4 bases from V and 4 bases from J, with 14 bases between. The CDR3 DNA reads TGCGCCAGCAGCCCAACGGGGGAAGCCTATGGCTACACCTTC. Amino acid sequence: CASSPTGEAYGYTF.

There are many counts of this clonotype. In DNA, the CDR3 is TGTGCCAGCGGCCCGGGGCCGATGATGGGGGAGCAGTACTTC. Its protein product is CASGPGPMMGEQYF. This rearrangement joins TRBV7-9 to TRBJ2-7; either TRBD1 or TRBD2 may fit D (5 bases each). This CDR3 spans 14 amino acids. Per the germline V gene, CDR1 is SEHNR and CDR2 is FQNEAQ (reference sequence). Trimming cost V 8 bases and J 7 bases, with 21 bases left between them.

The chain carries TRBV27 and TRBJ2-7; D is unresolved. This CDR3 spans 13 amino acids. Germline V gene data show CDR1 as MNHEY and CDR2 as SMNVEV (reference sequence). V was trimmed by 0 bases and J by 7 bases, leaving 10 bases between them. In nucleotides, the CDR3 is TGTGCCAGCAGTTTATCGATAATGGGGGAGCAGTACTTC. Amino acid sequence: CASSLSIMGEQYF.

The J gene is TRBJ1-1, the V gene TRBV6-1; D is unclear. The germline CDR1 and CDR2 sequences are MNHNS and SASEGT. Trimming left V 1 base short and J 14 bases short, with 17 bases between. CDR3 length equals 13 residues. The DNA of the CDR3 is TGTGCCAGCAGTGAAGTCCGGAGGGTAAATCAATTCTTT. This gives the protein CASSEVRRVNQFF.

The chain couples TRBV20-1 to TRBJ2-2; 8 nucleotides match TRBD1. V lost 0 bases and J lost 3; bases outside the gene matches: 3. Germline V gives CDR1 DFQATT, CDR2 SNEGSKA (reference sequence). The CDR3 runs 15 residues. The CDR3 reads CSAREPGQDTGELFF. CDR3 in DNA: TGCAGTGCTAGAGAACCGGGACAGGACACCGGGGAGCTGTTTTTT.